This T cell receptor beta chain was retrieved from a study of cytomegalovirus exposure and HLA in healthy donors. Whole-study context: Assignment to the Caucasian-associated ancestry cluster applied to approximately 79% of the approximately 360 genotyped donors.

About this clone: Its antigen is not known.

Researchers ran the PCR with 60 Vbeta and 13 Jbeta primers. Clones were read by immunoSEQ multiplex PCR, and TCRdb kept only the in-frame ones, dropping some. Of 180,000 or so clones listed, around 88% are singletons. Looked up from germline, CDR1 is GTSNPN and CDR2 is SVGIG (reference sequence). Trimming took 0 bases from V and 0 from J; bases not matched to a gene: 8. This CDR3 contains 17 residues. Donors consisted of healthy bone marrow donors. The study, taken as a whole, reports: A later analysis reportedly found that, within productive TCRs, an Asian-associated ancestry cluster had fewer N-insertions than the mean observed across the roughly 690 donors. A missense DCLRE1C variant was associated with V- and J-gene trimming of TCR beta chains in a later analysis, and an independent cohort replicated the association.

The chain combines TRBV30 with TRBJ2-1; 7 bases are a match to TRBD2. The sequence derives from a woman in her 30s in good health and CMV-seronegative. Input material: PBMCs. CDR3 region: CAWSVLASGGSYNEQFF. The DNA for the CDR3 is TGTGCCTGGAGTGTACTGGCTAGCGGTGGCTCCTACAATGAGCAGTTCTTC.